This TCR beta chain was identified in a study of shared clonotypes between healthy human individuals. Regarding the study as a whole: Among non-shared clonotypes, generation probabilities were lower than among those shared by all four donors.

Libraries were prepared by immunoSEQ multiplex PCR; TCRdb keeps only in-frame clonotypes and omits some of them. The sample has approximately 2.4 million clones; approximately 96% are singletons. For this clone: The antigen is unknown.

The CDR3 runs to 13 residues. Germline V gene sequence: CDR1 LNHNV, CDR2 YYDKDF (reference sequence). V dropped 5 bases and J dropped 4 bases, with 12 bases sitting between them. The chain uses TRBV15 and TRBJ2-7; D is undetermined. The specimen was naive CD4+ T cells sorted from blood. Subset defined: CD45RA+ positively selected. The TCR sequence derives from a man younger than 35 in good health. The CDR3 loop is CATSSLWYYEQYF. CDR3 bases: TGTGCCACCAGCTCCCTTTGGTATTACGAGCAGTACTTC.